A few counts support the clone carrying this T cell receptor (beta chain). This entry comes from a study of T cells in tuberculosis. Cells were sorted from thawed PBMC rested overnight and stained with GMM-loaded CD1B tetramer, viability dye and anti-CD3. C32 glucose monomycolate from Rhodococcus equi was loaded onto the CD1B tetramers. The assay was immunoSEQ multiplex PCR, and TCRdb's table has in-frame clones only and misses some. The sample gives around 60,000 clones, roughly 79% of which show up once; over 10% is in the top ten. CDR1 is LNHDA, CDR2 SQIVND, per germline (reference sequence). The CDR3 runs 15 residues. J gave up 2 bases and V 4 bases, and 4 bases lay outside the gene matches.

The chain recombines TRBV19 with TRBJ2-2; 7 nucleotides agree with TRBD2. Sequenced material: CD1b-GMM tetramer-negative cells sorted from PBMCs. The TCR sequence derives from an adult woman with latent tuberculosis. CDR3 coding DNA: TGTGCCAGTAGTACCGGGACTACTAACACCGGGGAGCTGTTTTTT. Translation gives CASSTGTTNTGELFF.